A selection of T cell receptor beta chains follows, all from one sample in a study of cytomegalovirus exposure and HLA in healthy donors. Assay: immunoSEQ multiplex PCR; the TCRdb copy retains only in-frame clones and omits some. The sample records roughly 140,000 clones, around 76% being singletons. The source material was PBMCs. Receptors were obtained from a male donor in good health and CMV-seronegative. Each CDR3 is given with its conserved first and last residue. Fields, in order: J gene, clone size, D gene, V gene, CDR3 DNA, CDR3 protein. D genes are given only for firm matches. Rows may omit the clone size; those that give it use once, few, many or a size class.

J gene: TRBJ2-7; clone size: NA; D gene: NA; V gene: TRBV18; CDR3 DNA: TGTGCCAGCTCACCAAACCGGGAGGAGCAGTACTTC; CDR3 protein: CASSPNREEQYF
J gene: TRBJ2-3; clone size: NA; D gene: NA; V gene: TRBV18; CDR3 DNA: TGTGCCAGCTCACCACAGGGGATCCTAGATACGCAGTATTTT; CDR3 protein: CASSPQGILDTQYF
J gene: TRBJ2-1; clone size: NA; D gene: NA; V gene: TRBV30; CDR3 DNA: TGTGCCTGGAGTCGACGGTGGGGGCAGGATGAGCAGTTCTTC; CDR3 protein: CAWSRRWGQDEQFF
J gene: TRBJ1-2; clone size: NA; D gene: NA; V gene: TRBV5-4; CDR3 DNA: TGTGCCAGCAGCCCGGATCCCAGAGGAACGGGAAAGGATGGCTACACCTTC; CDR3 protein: CASSPDPRGTGKDGYTF
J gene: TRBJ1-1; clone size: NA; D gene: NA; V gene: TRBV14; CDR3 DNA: TGTGCCAGCAGCCGCAATTACAAGACTGAAGCTTTCTTT; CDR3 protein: CASSRNYKTEAFF
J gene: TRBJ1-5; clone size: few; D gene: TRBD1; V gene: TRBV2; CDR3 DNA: TGTGCCAGCAGTGTAGGGACAGGGTTGAAGGTGAATCAGCCCCAGCATTTT; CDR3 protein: CASSVGTGLKVNQPQHF
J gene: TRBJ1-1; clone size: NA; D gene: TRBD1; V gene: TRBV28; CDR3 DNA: TGTGCCAGCAGTTTGGAGCAGGGACAGGAGAAGGCTTTCTTT; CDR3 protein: CASSLEQGQEKAFF
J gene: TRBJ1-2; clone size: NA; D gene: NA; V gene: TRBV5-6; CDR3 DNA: TGTGCCAGCAGCTTGGATCCGGGGGGCATAAACTATGGCTACACCTTC; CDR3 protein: CASSLDPGGINYGYTF
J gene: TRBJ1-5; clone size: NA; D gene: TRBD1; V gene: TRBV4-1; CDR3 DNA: TGCGCCAGCAGCCAAGTGTTCCTACAGGGGTGGCCCCAGCATTTT; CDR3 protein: CASSQVFLQGWPQHF
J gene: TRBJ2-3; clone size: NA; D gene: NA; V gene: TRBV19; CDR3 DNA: TGTGCCAGTAGCCCCACTGGAATACAAGCGGGCACAGATACGCAGTATTTT; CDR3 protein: CASSPTGIQAGTDTQYF
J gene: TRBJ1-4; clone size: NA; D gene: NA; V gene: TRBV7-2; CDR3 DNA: TGTGCCAGCAGTCCTCTGGTGAGGGTGCCTAATGAAAAACTGTTTTTT; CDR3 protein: CASSPLVRVPNEKLFF
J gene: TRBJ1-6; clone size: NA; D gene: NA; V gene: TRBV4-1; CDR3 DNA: TGCGCCAGCAGCCAAGATGGTATACAGGGTGGCTCACCCCTCCACTTT; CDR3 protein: CASSQDGIQGGSPLHF
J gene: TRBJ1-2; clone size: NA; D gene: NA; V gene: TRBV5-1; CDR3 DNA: TGCGCCAGCAGCTTAGTGGGCAGGGGATCAGGTGGCTACACCTTC; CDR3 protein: CASSLVGRGSGGYTF
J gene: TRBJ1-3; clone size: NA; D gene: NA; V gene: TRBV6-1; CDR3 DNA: TGTGCCAGCAGTGAAGGAGTAAGACAGGTAGAACAACTACACACCATATATTTT; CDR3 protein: CASSEGVRQVEQLHTIYF
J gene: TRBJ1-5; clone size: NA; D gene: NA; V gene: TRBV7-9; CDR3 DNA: TGTGCCAGCAGCCCAACAGGGAGCCGTTACCAGCCCCAGCATTTT; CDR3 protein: CASSPTGSRYQPQHF
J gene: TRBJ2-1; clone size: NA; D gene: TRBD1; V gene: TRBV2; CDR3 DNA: TGTGCCAGCAGGAACAGGGGGGCCCCCTACAATGAGCAGTTCTTC; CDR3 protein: CASRNRGAPYNEQFF
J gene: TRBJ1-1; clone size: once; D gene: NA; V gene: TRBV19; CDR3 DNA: TGTGCCAGTAGTATCGGGGTCATGAGGACTGAAGCTTTCTTT; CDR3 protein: CASSIGVMRTEAFF
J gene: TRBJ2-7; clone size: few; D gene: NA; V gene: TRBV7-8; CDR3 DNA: TGTGCCAGCAGCCGAAACAGGTACTACGAGCAGTACTTC; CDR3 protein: CASSRNRYYEQYF
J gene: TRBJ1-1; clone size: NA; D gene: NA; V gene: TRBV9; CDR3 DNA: TGTGCCAGCAGCGTAGCCTTCGGGAACACTGAAGCTTTCTTT; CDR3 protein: CASSVAFGNTEAFF
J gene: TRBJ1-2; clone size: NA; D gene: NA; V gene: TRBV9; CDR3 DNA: TGTGCCAGCAGCGTAGCAGGGGCCCGAGGGAGCTACACCTTC; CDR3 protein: CASSVAGARGSYTF
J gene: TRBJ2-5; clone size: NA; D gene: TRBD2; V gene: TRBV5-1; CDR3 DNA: TGCGCCAGCAGCGGGGGGGGGCAAGAGACCCAGTACTTC; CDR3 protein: CASSGGGQETQYF
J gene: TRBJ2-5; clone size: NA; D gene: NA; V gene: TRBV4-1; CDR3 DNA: TGCGCCAGCAGCCAAGGGCCTTTTGGTCAAGAGACCCAGTACTTC; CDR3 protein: CASSQGPFGQETQYF
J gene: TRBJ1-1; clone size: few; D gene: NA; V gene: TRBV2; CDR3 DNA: TGTGCCAGCAGTGAAGAGAACTGCGGAGCTTTCTTT; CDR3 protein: CASSEENCGAFF
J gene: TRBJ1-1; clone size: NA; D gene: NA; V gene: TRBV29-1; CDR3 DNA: TGCAGCGTGGCTACAGGGTCCAAGAACACTGAAGCTTTCTTT; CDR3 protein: CSVATGSKNTEAFF
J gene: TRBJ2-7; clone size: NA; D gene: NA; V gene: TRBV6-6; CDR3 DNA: TGTGCCAGCAGCCGGAGGACAGATATCTACGAGCAGTACTTC; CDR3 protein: CASSRRTDIYEQYF
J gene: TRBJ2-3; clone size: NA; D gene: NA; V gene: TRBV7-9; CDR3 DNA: TGTGCCAGCAGCTTATCACTTAGCACAGATACGCAGTATTTT; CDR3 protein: CASSLSLSTDTQYF
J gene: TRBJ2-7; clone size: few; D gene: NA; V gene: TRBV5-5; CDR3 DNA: TGTGCCAGCAGCTTGGATAGCGACAACTACGAGCAGTACTTC; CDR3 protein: CASSLDSDNYEQYF
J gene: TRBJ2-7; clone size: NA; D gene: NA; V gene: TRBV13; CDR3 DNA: TGTGCCAGCAGTACTTCCGGGACTGCCGGGGAGCAGTACTTC; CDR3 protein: CASSTSGTAGEQYF
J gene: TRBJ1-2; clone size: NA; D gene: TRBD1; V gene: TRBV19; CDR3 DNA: TGTGCCAGTAGTACCCGTACCGGGACAGGGTACTATGGCTACACCTTC; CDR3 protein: CASSTRTGTGYYGYTF
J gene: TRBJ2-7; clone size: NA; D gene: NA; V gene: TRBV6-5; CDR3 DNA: TGTGCCAGCAGTTACTCGGGGCCCTACTACGAGCAGTACTTC; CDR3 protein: CASSYSGPYYEQYF
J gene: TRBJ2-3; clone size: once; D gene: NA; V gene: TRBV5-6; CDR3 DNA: TGTGCCAGCAGCTTGATAAGGACTCAATTCACAGATACGCAGTATTTT; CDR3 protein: CASSLIRTQFTDTQYF
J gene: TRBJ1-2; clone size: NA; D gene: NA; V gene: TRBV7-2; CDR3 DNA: TGTGCCGGCCGGAGGGGGGGGCCGGCGGGGGGCTATGGCTACACCTTC; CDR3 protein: CAGRRGGPAGGYGYTF
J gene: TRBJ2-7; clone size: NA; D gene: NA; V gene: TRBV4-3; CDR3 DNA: TGCGCCAGCAGCCAAGAAGCCCGGACAGCTTCCTACGAGCAGTACTTC; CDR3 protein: CASSQEARTASYEQYF
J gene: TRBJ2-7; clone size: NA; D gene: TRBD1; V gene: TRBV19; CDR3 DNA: TGTGCCAGTAGTATAACGGTCAGGACAGGGATCGAGCAGTACTTC; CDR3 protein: CASSITVRTGIEQYF
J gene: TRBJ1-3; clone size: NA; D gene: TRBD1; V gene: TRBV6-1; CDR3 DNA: TGTGCCAGCAGTGAACGGGTGAGGACAGGGGTCTCTGGAAACACCATATATTTT; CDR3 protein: CASSERVRTGVSGNTIYF
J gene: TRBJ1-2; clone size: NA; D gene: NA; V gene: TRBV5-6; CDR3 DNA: TGTGCCAGCAGCCCCGGACGGACTTTCTATGGCTACACCTTC; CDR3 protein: CASSPGRTFYGYTF
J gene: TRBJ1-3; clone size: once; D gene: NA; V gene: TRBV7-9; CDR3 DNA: TGTGCCAGCAGCTCGTTCCAACTTTCTGGAAACACCATATATTTT; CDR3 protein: CASSSFQLSGNTIYF
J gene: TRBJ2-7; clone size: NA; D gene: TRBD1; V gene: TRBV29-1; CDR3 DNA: TGCAGCGTTGAAGGACAGGGTGGATACGAGCAGTACTTC; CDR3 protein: CSVEGQGGYEQYF
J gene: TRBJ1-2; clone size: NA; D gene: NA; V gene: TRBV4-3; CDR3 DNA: TGCGCCAGCAGCCAAGATGCGAGCGGGACTTCTAACTATGGCTACACCTTC; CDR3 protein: CASSQDASGTSNYGYTF
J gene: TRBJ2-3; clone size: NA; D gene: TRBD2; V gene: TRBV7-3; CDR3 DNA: TGTGCCAGCAGCAGAGGGACTAGCGGTAGCACAGATACGCAGTATTTT; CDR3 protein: CASSRGTSGSTDTQYF
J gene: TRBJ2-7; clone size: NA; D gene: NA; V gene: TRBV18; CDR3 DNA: TGTGCCAGCTCACCACTGACAGGCGGCTCCTACGAGCAGTACTTC; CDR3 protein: CASSPLTGGSYEQYF
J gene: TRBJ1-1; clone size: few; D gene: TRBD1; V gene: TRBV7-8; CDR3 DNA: TGTGCCAGCAGCTTGGGACAGCCTGAAGCTTTCTTT; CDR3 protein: CASSLGQPEAFF
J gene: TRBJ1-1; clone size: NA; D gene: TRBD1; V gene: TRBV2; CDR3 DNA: TGTGCCAGCAATACAGGGGGCGCAGGTTTCGCTGAAGCTTTCTTT; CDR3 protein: CASNTGGAGFAEAFF
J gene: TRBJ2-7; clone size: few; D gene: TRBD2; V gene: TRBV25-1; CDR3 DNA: TGTGCCAGCAGTGAAAGACTAGCGGGAGGCGAGCAGTACTTC; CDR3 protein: CASSERLAGGEQYF
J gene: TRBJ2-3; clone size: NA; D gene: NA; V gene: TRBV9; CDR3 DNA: TGTGCCAGCAGCGTCAGGTGGGGCACAGATACGCAGTATTTT; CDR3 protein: CASSVRWGTDTQYF
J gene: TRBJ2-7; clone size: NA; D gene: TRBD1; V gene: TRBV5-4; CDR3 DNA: TGTGCCAGCAGCCGACAGGGGAGCTCCTACGAGCAGTACTTC; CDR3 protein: CASSRQGSSYEQYF
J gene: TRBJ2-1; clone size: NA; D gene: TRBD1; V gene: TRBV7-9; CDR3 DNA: TGTGCCAGCAGCATCCGGGACAGCTACAATGAGCAGTTCTTC; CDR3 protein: CASSIRDSYNEQFF